Listed below are T cell receptor beta chains from one sample, sequenced in a study of CD8 T cells in ankylosing spondylitis. TCRdb analysed the 5' RACE reads with MiXCR anew, one entry per CDR3 protein. The sample yields around 340,000 distinct CDR3 sequences, 20% to 25% seen once. What was sequenced was blood, either unsorted or a sorted T cell fraction (not recorded which). These TCRs come from a male donor with ankylosing spondylitis or in good health (not recorded which). Each CDR3 is given with its conserved first and last residue. The D gene is left open where the match is weak. Size values are once, few and many counts, or a class for expanded clones, and some rows have none.

V	J	size	D	DNA	CDR3
TRBV11-2	TRBJ1-2	few	TRBD1	TGTGCCAGCAGCACACTACCGGGACAGGGAATGGACTATGGCTACACCTTC	CASSTLPGQGMDYGYTF
TRBV20-1	TRBJ1-2	many	.	TGCAGTGCTAGAAACAGGCGGGGCGAGTTGGATGGCTACACCTTC	CSARNRRGELDGYTF
TRBV15	TRBJ1-5	many	TRBD1	TGTGCCACCAGCAGAGCTTCGGTGACAGGGGATCAGCCCCAGCATTTT	CATSRASVTGDQPQHF
TRBV4-1	TRBJ2-7	.	.	TGCGCCAGCAGCCAAGATCGGTCGGCAGCCTACGAGCAGTACTTC	CASSQDRSAAYEQYF
TRBV7-9	TRBJ2-6	few	.	TGTGCCAGCAGCTTAGGGACGGTAGATTCTGGGGCCAACGTCCTGACTTTC	CASSLGTVDSGANVLTF
TRBV11-2	TRBJ2-1	few	.	TGTGCCAGCAGCTTTATGAGCAATGAGCAGTTCTTC	CASSFMSNEQFF
TRBV29-1	TRBJ2-6	few	.	TGCAGCGTTGAAGTTTTTCGGACTGGGGCCAACGTCCTGACTTTC	CSVEVFRTGANVLTF
TRBV7-8	TRBJ2-2	.	TRBD1	TGTCCCGTCACAGGGGCGCAGGGGACCGGGGAGCTGTTTTTT	CPVTGAQGTGELFF
TRBV5-1	TRBJ2-1	few	TRBD1	TGCGCCAGCAGCCCATACCGGGACAGTTACAATGAGCAGTTCTTC	CASSPYRDSYNEQFF
TRBV14	TRBJ2-5	.	TRBD1	TGTGCCAGCAGCCAAGACCGGACAGGGGTTTATCAAGAGACCCAGTACTTC	CASSQDRTGVYQETQYF
TRBV15	TRBJ2-2	medium-sized	TRBD1	TGTGCCACCAGCAGAGGAGACAGCGAACAGGGGATTTTCACCGGGGAGCTGTTTTTT	CATSRGDSEQGIFTGELFF
TRBV7-9	TRBJ2-7	few	.	TGTGCCAGCAGCTTCGGCGTCGGGTATACCTACGAGCAGTACTTC	CASSFGVGYTYEQYF
TRBV21-1	TRBJ2-7	few	.	TGTGCCAGCAGCGCAATACCGGGACAGGGAGCCTACGAGCAGTACTTC	CASSAIPGQGAYEQYF